Sequencing of this T cell receptor (beta chain) was carried out in a study of response to subunit inactivated influenza vaccine. This clonotype was counted between two and nine times. What it binds is unknown. General study findings and limits: Only a handful of new T cells, the authors suggested, are recruited with each seasonal influenza vaccination.

One entry per CDR3 protein results from TCRdb running MiXCR on the RT-PCR reads. The data show a few hundred thousand distinct CDR3 sequences, 12% to 15% seen once. The germline V and J ends were trimmed by 5 bases and 9 bases, with 11 bases remaining between them. Germline-derived CDR1 and CDR2 are SGHTA and FQGNSA. The CDR3 runs to 12 residues. This clonotype was obtained from a man aged 45 to 65 who received an inactivated influenza vaccine. This sample comprised PBMCs from blood, obtained roughly 12 days after vaccination. The genes are TRBV7-2 and TRBJ2-1, with D perhaps TRBD2 (6 bases). The CDR3 bases are TGTGCCAGCAGCCTGGACTACTCTGAGCAGTTCTTC. Encoded protein: CASSLDYSEQFF.